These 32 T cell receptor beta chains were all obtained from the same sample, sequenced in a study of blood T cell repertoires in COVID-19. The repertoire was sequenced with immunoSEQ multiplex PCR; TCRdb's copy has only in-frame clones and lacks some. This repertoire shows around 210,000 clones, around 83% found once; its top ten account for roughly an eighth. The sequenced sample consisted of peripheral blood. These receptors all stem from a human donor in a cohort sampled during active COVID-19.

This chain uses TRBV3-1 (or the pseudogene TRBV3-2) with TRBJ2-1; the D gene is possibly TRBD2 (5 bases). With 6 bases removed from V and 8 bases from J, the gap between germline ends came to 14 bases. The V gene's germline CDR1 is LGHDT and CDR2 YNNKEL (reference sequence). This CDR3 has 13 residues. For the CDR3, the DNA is TGTGCCAGCAGAATGGAGGTCGGCGATGAGCAGTTCTTC. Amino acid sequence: CASRMEVGDEQFF.

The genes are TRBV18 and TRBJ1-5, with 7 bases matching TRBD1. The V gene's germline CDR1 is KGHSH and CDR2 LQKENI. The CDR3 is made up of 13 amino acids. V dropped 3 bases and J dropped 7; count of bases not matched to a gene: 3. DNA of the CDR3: TGTGCCAGCTCACCGACAGGGAGGCAGCCCCAGCATTTT. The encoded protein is CASSPTGRQPQHF. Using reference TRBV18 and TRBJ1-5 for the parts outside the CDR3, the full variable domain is NAGVMQNPRHLVRRRGQEARLRCSPMKGHSHVYWYRQLPEEGLKFMVYLQKENIIDESGMPKERFSAEFPKEGPSILRIQQVVRGDSAAYFCASSPTGRQPQHFGDGTRLSIL.

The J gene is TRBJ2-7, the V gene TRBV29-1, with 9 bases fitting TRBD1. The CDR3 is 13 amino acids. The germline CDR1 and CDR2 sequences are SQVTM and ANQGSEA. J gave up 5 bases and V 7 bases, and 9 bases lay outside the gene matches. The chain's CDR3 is CSAGTGIFHEQYF. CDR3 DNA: TGCAGCGCCGGGACAGGGATTTTCCACGAGCAGTACTTC.

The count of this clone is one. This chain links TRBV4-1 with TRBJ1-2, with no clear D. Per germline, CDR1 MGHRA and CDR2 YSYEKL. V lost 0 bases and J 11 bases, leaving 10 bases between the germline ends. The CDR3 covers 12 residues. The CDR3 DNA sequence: TGCGCCAGCAGCCAAGATGGCGGGCCTTACACCTTC. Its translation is CASSQDGGPYTF.

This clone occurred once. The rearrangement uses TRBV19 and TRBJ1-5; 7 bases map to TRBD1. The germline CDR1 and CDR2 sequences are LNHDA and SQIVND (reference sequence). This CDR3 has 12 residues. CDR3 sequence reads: CGTGRGNQPQHF. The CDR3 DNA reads TGTGGGACAGGTCGGGGCAATCAGCCCCAGCATTTT.

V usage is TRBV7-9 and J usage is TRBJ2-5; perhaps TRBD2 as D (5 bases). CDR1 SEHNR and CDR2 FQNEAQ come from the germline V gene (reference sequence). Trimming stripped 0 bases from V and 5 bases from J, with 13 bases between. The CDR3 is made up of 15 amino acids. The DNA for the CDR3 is TGTGCCAGCAGCTTAGCCCAACTACGAGGGGAGACCCAGTACTTC. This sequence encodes CASSLAQLRGETQYF.

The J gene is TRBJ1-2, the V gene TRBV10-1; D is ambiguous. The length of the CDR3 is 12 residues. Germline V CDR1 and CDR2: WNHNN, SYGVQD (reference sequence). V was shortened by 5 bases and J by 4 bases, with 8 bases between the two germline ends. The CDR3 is CASSSGSYGYTF. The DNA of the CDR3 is TGCGCCAGCAGTTCGGGAAGCTATGGCTACACCTTC.

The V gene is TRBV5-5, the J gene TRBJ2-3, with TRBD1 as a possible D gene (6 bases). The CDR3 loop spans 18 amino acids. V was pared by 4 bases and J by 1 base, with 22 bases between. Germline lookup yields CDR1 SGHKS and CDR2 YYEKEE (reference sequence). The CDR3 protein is CASSIIFFGTSRTDTQYF. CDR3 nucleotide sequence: TGTGCCAGCAGCATAATCTTTTTCGGGACATCCCGCACAGATACGCAGTATTTT. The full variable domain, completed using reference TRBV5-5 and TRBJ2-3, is DAGVTQSPTHLIKTRGQQVTLRCSPISGHKSVSWYQQVLGQGPQFIFQYYEKEERGRGNFPDRFSARQFPNYSSELNVNALLLGDSALYLCASSIIFFGTSRTDTQYFGPGTRLTVL.

The CDR3 bases are TGCGCCAGCAGCCCGTTACCCGGACTAGCGGTGTACGAGCAGTACTTC. The encoded protein is CASSPLPGLAVYEQYF. V usage is TRBV4-1 and J usage is TRBJ2-7, with 10 nucleotides matching TRBD2. Germline V lookup: CDR1 MGHRA, CDR2 YSYEKL. J was trimmed by 4 bases and V by 4 bases; bases with no gene match: 10. This CDR3 is 16 amino acids long.

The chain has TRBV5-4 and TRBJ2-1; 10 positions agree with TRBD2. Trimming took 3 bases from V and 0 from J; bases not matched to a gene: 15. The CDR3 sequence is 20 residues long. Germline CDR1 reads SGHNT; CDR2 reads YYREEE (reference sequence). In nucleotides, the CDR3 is TGTGCCAGCAGCTCTGGACTAGCGGAGTACTCATGGAGCTCCTACAATGAGCAGTTCTTC. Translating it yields CASSSGLAEYSWSSYNEQFF.

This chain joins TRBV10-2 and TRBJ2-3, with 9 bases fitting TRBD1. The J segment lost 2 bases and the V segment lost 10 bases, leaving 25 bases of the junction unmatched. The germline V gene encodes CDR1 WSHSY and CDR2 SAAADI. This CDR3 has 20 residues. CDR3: CATRKRGQGVGRVNTDTQYF. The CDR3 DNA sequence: TGCGCCACCAGAAAACGGGGACAGGGAGTGGGGAGGGTTAACACAGATACGCAGTATTTT.

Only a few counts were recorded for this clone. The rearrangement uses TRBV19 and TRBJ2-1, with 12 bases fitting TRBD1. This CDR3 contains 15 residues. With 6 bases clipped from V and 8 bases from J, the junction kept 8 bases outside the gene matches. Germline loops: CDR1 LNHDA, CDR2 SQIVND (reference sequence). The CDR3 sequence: CASRKGTGGDDEQFF. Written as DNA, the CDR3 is TGTGCCAGTAGGAAAGGGACAGGGGGCGACGATGAGCAGTTCTTC.

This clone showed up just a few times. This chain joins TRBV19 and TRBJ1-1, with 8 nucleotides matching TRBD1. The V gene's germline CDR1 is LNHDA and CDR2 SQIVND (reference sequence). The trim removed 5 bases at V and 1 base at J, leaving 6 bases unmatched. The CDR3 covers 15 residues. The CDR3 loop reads CASSPRTGTNTEAFF. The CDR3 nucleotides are TGTGCCAGTAGTCCCCGGACAGGGACGAACACTGAAGCTTTCTTT.

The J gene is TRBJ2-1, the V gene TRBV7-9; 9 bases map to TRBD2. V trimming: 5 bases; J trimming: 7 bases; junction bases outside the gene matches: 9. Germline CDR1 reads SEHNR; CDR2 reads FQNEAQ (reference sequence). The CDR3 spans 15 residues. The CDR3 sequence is CASSPQGREGNEQFF. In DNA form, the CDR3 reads TGTGCCAGCAGCCCCCAGGGGCGGGAGGGAAATGAGCAGTTCTTC.

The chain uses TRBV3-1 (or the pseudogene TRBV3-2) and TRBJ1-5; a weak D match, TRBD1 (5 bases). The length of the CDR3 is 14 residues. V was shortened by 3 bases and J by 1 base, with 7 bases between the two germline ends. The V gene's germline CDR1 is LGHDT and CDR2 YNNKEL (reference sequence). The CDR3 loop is CASSQSGSNQPQHF. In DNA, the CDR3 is TGTGCCAGCAGCCAGTCAGGGAGCAATCAGCCCCAGCATTTT.

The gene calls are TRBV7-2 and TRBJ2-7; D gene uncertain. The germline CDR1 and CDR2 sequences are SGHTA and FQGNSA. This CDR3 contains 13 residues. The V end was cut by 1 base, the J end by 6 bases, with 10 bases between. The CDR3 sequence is CASSLVSPSEQYF. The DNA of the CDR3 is TGTGCCAGCAGCTTAGTTTCCCCCTCCGAGCAGTACTTC. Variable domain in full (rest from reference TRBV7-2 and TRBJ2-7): GAGVSQSPSNKVTEKGKDVELRCDPISGHTALYWYRQSLGQGLEFLIYFQGNSAPDKSGLPSDRFSAERTGGSVSTLTIQRTQQEDSAVYLCASSLVSPSEQYFGPGTRLTVT.

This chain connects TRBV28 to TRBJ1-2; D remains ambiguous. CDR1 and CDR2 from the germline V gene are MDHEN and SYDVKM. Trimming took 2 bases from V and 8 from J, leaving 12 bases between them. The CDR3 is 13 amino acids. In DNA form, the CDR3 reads TGTGCCAGCAGTTTAATCGCGGCAGACGGCTACACCTTC. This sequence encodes CASSLIAADGYTF.

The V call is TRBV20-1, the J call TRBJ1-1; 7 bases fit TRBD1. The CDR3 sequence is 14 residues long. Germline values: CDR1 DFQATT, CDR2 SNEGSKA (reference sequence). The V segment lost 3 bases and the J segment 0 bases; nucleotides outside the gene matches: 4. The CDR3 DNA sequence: TGCAGTGCTAGTTACAGGGGAGTGAACACTGAAGCTTTCTTT. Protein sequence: CSASYRGVNTEAFF.

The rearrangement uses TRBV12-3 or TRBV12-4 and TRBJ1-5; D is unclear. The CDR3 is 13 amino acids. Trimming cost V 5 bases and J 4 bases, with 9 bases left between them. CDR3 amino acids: CASSPTENQPQHF. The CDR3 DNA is TGTGCCAGCAGTCCAACCGAGAATCAGCCCCAGCATTTT.

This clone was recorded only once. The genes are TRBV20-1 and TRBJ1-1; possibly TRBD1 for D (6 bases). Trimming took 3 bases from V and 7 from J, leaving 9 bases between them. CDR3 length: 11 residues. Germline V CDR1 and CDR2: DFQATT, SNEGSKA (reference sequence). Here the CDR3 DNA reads TGCAGTGCTAGGGGACACCGTGAAGCTTTCTTT. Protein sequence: CSARGHREAFF.

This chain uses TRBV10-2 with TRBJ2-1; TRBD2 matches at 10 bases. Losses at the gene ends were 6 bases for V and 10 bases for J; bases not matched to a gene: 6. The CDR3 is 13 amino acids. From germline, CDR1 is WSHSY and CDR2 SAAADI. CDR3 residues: CASRASGSDEQFF. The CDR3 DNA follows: TGCGCCAGCAGAGCTAGCGGGAGCGACGAGCAGTTCTTC.

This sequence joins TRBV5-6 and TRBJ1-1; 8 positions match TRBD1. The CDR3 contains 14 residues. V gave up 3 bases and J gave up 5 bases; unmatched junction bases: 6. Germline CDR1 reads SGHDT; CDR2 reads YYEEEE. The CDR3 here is CASSSSRDRTEAFF. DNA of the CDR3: TGTGCCAGCAGCTCCTCCCGGGACAGGACTGAAGCTTTCTTT.

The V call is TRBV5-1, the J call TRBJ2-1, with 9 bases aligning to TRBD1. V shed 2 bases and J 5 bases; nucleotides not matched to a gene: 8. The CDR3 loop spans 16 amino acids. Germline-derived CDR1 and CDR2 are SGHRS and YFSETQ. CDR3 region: CASSFSGTGRHNEQFF. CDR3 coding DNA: TGCGCCAGCAGCTTCTCGGGGACAGGGAGACACAATGAGCAGTTCTTC.

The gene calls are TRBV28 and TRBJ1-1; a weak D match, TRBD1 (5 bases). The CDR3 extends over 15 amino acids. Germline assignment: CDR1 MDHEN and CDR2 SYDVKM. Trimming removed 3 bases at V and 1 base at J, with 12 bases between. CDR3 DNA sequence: TGTGCCAGCAGTTTCCCCCGCAGGGCGAACACTGAAGCTTTCTTT. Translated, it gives CASSFPRRANTEAFF.

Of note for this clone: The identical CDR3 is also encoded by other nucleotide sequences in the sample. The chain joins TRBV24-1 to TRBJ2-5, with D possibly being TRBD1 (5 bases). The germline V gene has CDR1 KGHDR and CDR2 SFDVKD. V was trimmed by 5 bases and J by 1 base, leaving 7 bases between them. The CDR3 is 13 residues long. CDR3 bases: TGTGCCACCAGTGGGGGCAGCCAAGAGACCCAGTACTTC. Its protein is CATSGGSQETQYF.

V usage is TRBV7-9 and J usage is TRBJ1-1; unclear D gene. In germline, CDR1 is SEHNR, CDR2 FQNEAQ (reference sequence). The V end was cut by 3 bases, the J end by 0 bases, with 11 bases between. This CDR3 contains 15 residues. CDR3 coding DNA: TGTGCCAGCAGCTTTGAAACATACATGAACACTGAAGCTTTCTTT. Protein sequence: CASSFETYMNTEAFF.

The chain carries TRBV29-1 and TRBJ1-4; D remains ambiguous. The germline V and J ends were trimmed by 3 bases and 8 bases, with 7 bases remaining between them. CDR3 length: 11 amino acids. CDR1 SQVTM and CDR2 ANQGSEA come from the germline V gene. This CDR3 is CSVEGGEKLFF. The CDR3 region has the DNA TGCAGCGTTGAGGGAGGGGAAAAACTGTTTTTT.

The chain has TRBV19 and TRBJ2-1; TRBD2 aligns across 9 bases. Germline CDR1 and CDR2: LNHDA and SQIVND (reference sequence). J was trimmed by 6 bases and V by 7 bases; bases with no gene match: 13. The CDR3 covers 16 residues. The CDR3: CASISDSGRSSNEQFF. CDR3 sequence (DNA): TGTGCCAGTATATCTGATAGCGGGAGAAGCAGCAATGAGCAGTTCTTC.

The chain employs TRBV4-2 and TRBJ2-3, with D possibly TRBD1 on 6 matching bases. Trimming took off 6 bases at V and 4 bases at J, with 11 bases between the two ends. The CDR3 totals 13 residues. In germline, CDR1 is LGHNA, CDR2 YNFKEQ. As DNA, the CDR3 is TGTGCCAGCAGTCCCGGGACACCAGATACGCAGTATTTT. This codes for CASSPGTPDTQYF.

CDR3 DNA: TGTGCCAGCAGATTCAGGGGCGGCGATACGCAGTATTTT. Protein sequence: CASRFRGGDTQYF. The chain joins TRBV7-6 to TRBJ2-3; perhaps TRBD1 as D (6 bases). Germline loops: CDR1 SGHVS, CDR2 FNYEAQ. The CDR3 runs 13 residues. V gave up 6 bases and J gave up 6 bases, with 13 bases separating them.

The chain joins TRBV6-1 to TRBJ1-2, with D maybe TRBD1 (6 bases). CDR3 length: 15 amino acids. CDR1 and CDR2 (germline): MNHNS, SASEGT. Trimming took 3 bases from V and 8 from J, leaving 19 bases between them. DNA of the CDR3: TGTGCCAGCAGTGATCAGGGGTTGGGAGGGAGCGGCTACACCTTC. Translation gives CASSDQGLGGSGYTF.

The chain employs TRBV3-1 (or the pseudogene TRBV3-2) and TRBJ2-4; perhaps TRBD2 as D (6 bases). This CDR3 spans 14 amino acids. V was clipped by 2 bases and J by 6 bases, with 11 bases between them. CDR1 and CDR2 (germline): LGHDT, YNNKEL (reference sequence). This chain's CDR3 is CASSQTRRGNIQYF. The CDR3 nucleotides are TGTGCCAGCAGCCAAACGAGGAGGGGAAACATTCAGTACTTC.